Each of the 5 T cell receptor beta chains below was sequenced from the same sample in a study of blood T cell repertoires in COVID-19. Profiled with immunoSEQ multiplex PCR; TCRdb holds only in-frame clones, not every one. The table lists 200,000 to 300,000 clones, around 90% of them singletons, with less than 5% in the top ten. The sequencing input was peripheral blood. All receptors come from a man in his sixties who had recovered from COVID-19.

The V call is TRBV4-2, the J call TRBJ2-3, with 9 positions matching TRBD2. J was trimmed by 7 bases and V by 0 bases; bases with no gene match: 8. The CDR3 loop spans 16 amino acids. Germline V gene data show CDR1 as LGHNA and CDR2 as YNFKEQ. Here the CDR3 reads CASSQDKGAGGNTQYF. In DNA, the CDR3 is TGTGCCAGCAGCCAAGATAAAGGAGCGGGGGGCAATACGCAGTATTTT.

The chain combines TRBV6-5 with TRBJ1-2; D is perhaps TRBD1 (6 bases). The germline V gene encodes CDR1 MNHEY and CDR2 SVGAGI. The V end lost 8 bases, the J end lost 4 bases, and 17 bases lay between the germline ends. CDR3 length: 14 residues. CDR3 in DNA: TGTGCCAGCGGGCCGCGGGGGCTTGGCTATGGCTACACCTTC. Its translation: CASGPRGLGYGYTF.

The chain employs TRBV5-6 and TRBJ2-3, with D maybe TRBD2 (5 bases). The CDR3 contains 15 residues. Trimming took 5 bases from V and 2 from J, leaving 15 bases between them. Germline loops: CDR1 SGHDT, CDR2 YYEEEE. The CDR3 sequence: CASRPTGGHTDTQYF. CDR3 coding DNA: TGTGCCAGCAGACCAACCGGAGGTCACACAGATACGCAGTATTTT.

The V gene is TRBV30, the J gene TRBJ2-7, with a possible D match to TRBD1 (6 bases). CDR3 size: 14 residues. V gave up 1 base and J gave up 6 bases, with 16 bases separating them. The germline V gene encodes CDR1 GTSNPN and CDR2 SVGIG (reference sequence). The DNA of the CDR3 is TGTGCCTGGAGTGAATTGGACAGAGTCTCCGAGCAGTACTTC. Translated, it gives CAWSELDRVSEQYF.

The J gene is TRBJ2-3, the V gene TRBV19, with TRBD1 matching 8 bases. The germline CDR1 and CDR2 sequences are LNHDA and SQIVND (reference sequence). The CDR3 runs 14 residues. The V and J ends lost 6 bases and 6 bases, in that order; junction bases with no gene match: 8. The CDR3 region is CASRAGGPADTQYF. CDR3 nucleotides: TGTGCCAGTAGGGCAGGGGGCCCCGCGGATACGCAGTATTTT.